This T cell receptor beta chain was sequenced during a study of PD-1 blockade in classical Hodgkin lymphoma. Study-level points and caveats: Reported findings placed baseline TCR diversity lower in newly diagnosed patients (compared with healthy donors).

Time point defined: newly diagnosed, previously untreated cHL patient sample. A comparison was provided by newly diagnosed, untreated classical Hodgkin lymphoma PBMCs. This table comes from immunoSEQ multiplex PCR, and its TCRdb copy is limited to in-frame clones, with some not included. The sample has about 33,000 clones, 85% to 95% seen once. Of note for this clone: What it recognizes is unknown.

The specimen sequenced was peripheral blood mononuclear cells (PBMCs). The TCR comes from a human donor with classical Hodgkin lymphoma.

The CDR3 is CASSLSRSASYNEQFF. CDR3 DNA: TGTGCCAGCAGCTTGTCAAGGTCGGCTTCCTACAATGAGCAGTTCTTC. This chain links TRBV11-1 with TRBJ2-1, with unresolved D. V was trimmed by 3 bases and J by 1 base, leaving 13 bases between them. In germline, CDR1 is SGHAT, CDR2 FQDESV (reference sequence). The CDR3 extends over 16 amino acids.